This T cell receptor (beta chain) was observed in a study of blood T cells in healthy people across ages. General study findings and limits: Diversity of TCR beta correlated strongly with naive T cell percentage. Diversity was higher, and naive CD4+ cells more numerous, in long-lived donors than in aged donors. Underestimates were what the diversity estimates from one million T cells were considered to be.

Per-sample PBMC isolation yielded at least 7 million cells. As concerns this clonotype: Its target is unknown. This clone may be a read error of a much larger clone one base away.

For the second PCR, which ran for 7 to 11 cycles, a sample-barcoded 5' primer and a J-beta primer mix were used. TCRdb used MiXCR to reprocess the 5' RACE reads, holding one entry per CDR3 protein. The sample yields some 780,000 distinct CDR3 sequences, 56% seen once. Sequencing was carried out using blood. The source is a man in his forties in good health.

This CDR3 reads CASTDSGGNTETQYF. The CDR3 nucleotides read TGTGCCAGCACCGATAGCGGGGGTAACACAGAGACGCAGTATTTT. The chain is built from TRBV7-2 and TRBJ2-3, with 9 bases fitting TRBD2. The CDR3 totals 15 residues. Per the germline V gene, CDR1 is SGHTA and CDR2 is FQGNSA.